These T cell receptor beta chains were read from a single sample in a study of human T cells and chemical hapten exposure. A single record per CDR3 protein comes from TCRdb applying MiXCR to the RACE reads. Here the sample spans about 160,000 distinct CDR3 sequences, around a quarter being singletons. The sequenced sample was whole blood, obtained in connection with sensitization to the hapten diphenylcyclopropenone (DPC). The receptors derive from a young woman with alopecia areata. Some clones in this sample may be carry-over from other donors' samples. Both conserved end residues are part of each CDR3. Each record gives: J gene, CDR3 length, V gene, CDR3 protein.

J: TRBJ2-1
length: 15
V: TRBV7-3
CDR3: CASSLTSEVHNEQFF

J: TRBJ2-4
length: 21
V: TRBV21-1
CDR3: CASSTAFRDRGVPLAKNIQYF

J: TRBJ1-2
length: 14
V: TRBV7-7
CDR3: CASSYRQGAYGYTF

J: TRBJ2-1
length: 14
V: TRBV29-1
CDR3: CSVDSAGSYNEQFF

J: TRBJ1-4
length: 14
V: TRBV10-3
CDR3: CAIRPGTGEQKLFF

J: TRBJ1-1
length: 12
V: TRBV12-3/TRBV12-4
CDR3: CASSWDRVVAFF

J: TRBJ2-7
length: 13
V: TRBV15
CDR3: CATSRKQWDEQYF

J: TRBJ1-1
length: 13
V: TRBV5-1
CDR3: CASSFRGSPEAFF

J: TRBJ1-1
length: 14
V: TRBV28
CDR3: CASSFGGGGTEAFF

J: TRBJ1-5
length: 19
V: TRBV6-5
CDR3: CASSYSPPQLGSSNQPQHF

J: TRBJ2-1
length: 14
V: TRBV3-1
CDR3: CASSHRGSYNEQFF

J: TRBJ1-6
length: 14
V: TRBV5-1
CDR3: CASSLGQGGSPLHF

J: TRBJ1-1
length: 13
V: TRBV7-2
CDR3: CASSLVQGMEAFF

J: TRBJ1-4
length: 15
V: TRBV7-6
CDR3: CASSLRLGTNEKLFF

J: TRBJ1-5
length: 14
V: TRBV29-1
CDR3: CSVGGGGVNQPQHF

J: TRBJ2-3
length: 20
V: TRBV3-1
CDR3: CASSPKIEDTGIGYTDTQYF

J: TRBJ1-1
length: 14
V: TRBV6-2/TRBV6-3
CDR3: CASSNPGPGTEAFF

J: TRBJ1-2
length: 14
V: TRBV30
CDR3: CAWSFDRGRRGYTF

J: TRBJ2-1
length: 16
V: TRBV29-1
CDR3: CSVRLSTGWDPNEQFF

J: TRBJ1-4
length: 15
V: TRBV12-3/TRBV12-4
CDR3: CASSLSGVSGEKLFF

J: TRBJ1-3
length: 14
V: TRBV12-3/TRBV12-4
CDR3: CATRTVSAGNTIYF

J: TRBJ2-5
length: 14
V: TRBV2
CDR3: CASRRDPSQETQYF

J: TRBJ2-1
length: 15
V: TRBV5-1
CDR3: CASSHLAGGRNEQFF

J: TRBJ1-2
length: 12
V: TRBV7-9
CDR3: CASRSSWGGYTF

J: TRBJ2-2
length: 14
V: TRBV20-1
CDR3: CSARLRGYTGELFF

J: TRBJ2-5
length: 16
V: TRBV4-1
CDR3: CASSQEIRSVQETQYF

J: TRBJ1-5
length: 15
V: TRBV5-6
CDR3: CASSFYRVRDQPQHF

J: TRBJ2-1
length: 13
V: TRBV7-2
CDR3: CASNPYLGVEQFF

J: TRBJ2-2
length: 16
V: TRBV4-3
CDR3: CASSRGDRIDPGELFF

J: TRBJ1-1
length: 14
V: TRBV12-3/TRBV12-4
CDR3: CASRQQGADTEAFF

J: TRBJ2-2
length: 14
V: TRBV7-2
CDR3: CASSFSGRDGELSF

J: TRBJ2-7
length: 11
V: TRBV29-1
CDR3: CSVQSRGQQYF

J: TRBJ1-4
length: 14
V: TRBV29-1
CDR3: CSVEATGLGEKLFF

J: TRBJ2-5
length: 14
V: TRBV6-6
CDR3: CASSYSAGAETQYF

J: TRBJ2-3
length: 13
V: TRBV7-2
CDR3: CASSLAPRATQYF

J: TRBJ2-5
length: 17
V: TRBV7-2
CDR3: CASSSHFLAGAGETQYF

J: TRBJ2-7
length: 14
V: TRBV4-3
CDR3: CASSRAGGPYEQYF

J: TRBJ2-7
length: 14
V: TRBV5-1
CDR3: CASSLGVYSYEQYF

J: TRBJ1-2
length: 16
V: TRBV7-9
CDR3: CASSLVGRISNYGYTF

J: TRBJ1-5
length: 15
V: TRBV6-1
CDR3: CASSRSFAGNQPQHF

J: TRBJ1-1
length: 14
V: TRBV6-5
CDR3: CASNPGRGRTEAFF

J: TRBJ1-2
length: 15
V: TRBV29-1
CDR3: CSVDPAAGGSHGYTF

J: TRBJ1-2
length: 13
V: TRBV27
CDR3: CASSRGPDYGYTF

J: TRBJ2-1
length: 13
V: TRBV21-1
CDR3: CASRTNSYNEQFF

J: TRBJ1-1
length: 17
V: TRBV5-1
CDR3: CASSQTWTGALNTEAFF

J: TRBJ2-1
length: 14
V: TRBV7-2
CDR3: CASSPRRGRDEQFF

J: TRBJ2-3
length: 10
V: TRBV20-1
CDR3: CSGAVDTQYF

J: TRBJ1-2
length: 14
V: TRBV7-3
CDR3: CASSSLQGDNGYTF

J: TRBJ1-2
length: 17
V: TRBV7-2
CDR3: CASGSPGQTKASYGYTF

J: TRBJ2-2
length: 13
V: TRBV20-1
CDR3: CSATGASDGELFF

J: TRBJ2-2
length: 13
V: TRBV10-3
CDR3: CAVGQGNTGELFF

J: TRBJ2-7
length: 16
V: TRBV6-5
CDR3: CASSYSTGTSGYEQYF

J: TRBJ1-5
length: 15
V: TRBV2
CDR3: CASSADRTRSQPQHF

J: TRBJ2-1
length: 12
V: TRBV6-2/TRBV6-3
CDR3: CASSYPLVTLIF